These T cell receptor beta chains were read from a single sample in a study of beta chain features in type 1 diabetes. Some clones are missing from TCRdb's copy, which holds only in-frame ones; the method was immunoSEQ multiplex PCR. The repertoire holds 150,000 to 200,000 clones, with almost 65% as singletons. Sequencing input: naive CD4+ T cells from blood. These receptors originate from a man in his thirties or forties with type 1 diabetes. Both conserved end residues are part of each CDR3. A D gene is named only where the DNA matches it firmly. A clone size is listed for some rows: how often the clone was seen (once, few, many), or a class if it is expanded.

j_call d_call clone_size v_call cdr3_aa cdr3_nt
TRBJ2-5 TRBD2 NA TRBV5-4 CASSLVVAGQETQYF TGTGCCAGCAGCTTGGTAGTAGCGGGACAAGAGACCCAGTACTTC
TRBJ2-4 NA NA TRBV30 CAWSAQAVNIQYF TGTGCCTGGAGTGCCCAGGCGGTGAACATTCAGTACTTC
TRBJ1-5 NA NA TRBV29-1 CSASDQAGNQPQHF TGCAGCGCCTCGGACCAGGCAGGCAATCAGCCCCAGCATTTT
TRBJ2-3 TRBD1 once TRBV4-3 CASSQKGRGPTDTQYF TGCGCCAGCAGCCAGAAGGGCAGGGGGCCTACAGATACGCAGTATTTT
TRBJ1-1 NA NA TRBV10-1 CASSAGAGGEAFF TGCGCCAGCAGTGCGGGGGCCGGAGGAGAAGCTTTCTTT
TRBJ1-1 NA NA TRBV29-1 CSVEGKNTEAFF TGCAGCGTTGAGGGCAAGAACACTGAAGCTTTCTTT
TRBJ2-7 TRBD1 NA TRBV19 CASNRGTGPYYEQYF TGTGCCAGCAACCGCGGGACAGGGCCATATTACGAGCAGTACTTC
TRBJ2-5 NA NA TRBV20-1 CSAGGRGTQYF TGCAGTGCCGGGGGCCGGGGTACCCAGTACTTC
TRBJ2-1 NA once TRBV4-1 CASSQGHRDPHNEQFF TGCGCCAGCAGCCAAGGACACCGGGACCCCCACAATGAGCAGTTCTTC
TRBJ2-1 TRBD2 NA TRBV27 CASSLAGDNEQFF TGTGCCAGCAGTTTAGCGGGGGACAATGAGCAGTTCTTC
TRBJ2-7 NA NA TRBV28 CASSPGYEQYF TGTGCCAGCAGCCCGGGATACGAGCAGTACTTC
TRBJ2-3 NA NA TRBV4-1 CASSQEEGDTQYF TGCGCCAGCAGCCAAGAGGAGGGTGATACGCAGTATTTT
TRBJ1-1 NA NA TRBV30 CAWSVRDNTEAFF TGTGCCTGGAGTGTCCGGGACAACACTGAAGCTTTCTTT
TRBJ2-1 NA once TRBV7-9 CASGGAAPNQRVYNEQFF TGTGCCAGCGGGGGGGCAGCCCCTAATCAACGAGTTTACAATGAGCAGTTCTTC
TRBJ2-3 TRBD1 NA TRBV5-1 CASSPQGWSDTQYF TGCGCCAGCAGCCCACAGGGGTGGTCGGATACGCAGTATTTT
TRBJ2-2 NA NA TRBV5-1 CASSLAPQQTGELFF TGCGCCAGCAGCTTGGCGCCCCAGCAGACCGGGGAGCTGTTTTTT
TRBJ2-1 TRBD1 few TRBV29-1 CSVRQGWDEQFF TGCAGCGTTCGACAGGGGTGGGATGAGCAGTTCTTC
TRBJ2-1 NA NA TRBV7-2 CASSQGNEQFF TGTGCCAGCAGCCAAGGGAATGAGCAGTTCTTC
TRBJ1-2 NA NA TRBV29-1 CSAETGEGYTF TGCAGCGCCGAAACGGGGGAAGGCTACACCTTC
TRBJ1-4 TRBD1 NA TRBV30 CAWSISLTGGIGEKLFF TGTGCCTGGAGCATCTCTCTTACAGGGGGCATAGGTGAAAAACTGTTTTTT
TRBJ2-1 NA NA TRBV29-1 CSVYRDYNEQFF TGCAGCGTTTACAGGGACTACAATGAGCAGTTCTTC
TRBJ1-1 NA NA TRBV10-3 CAISEFQGIWTEAFF TGTGCCATCAGTGAGTTCCAGGGTATATGGACTGAAGCTTTCTTT
TRBJ2-7 TRBD1 NA TRBV30 CAWSGKIGQGHEQYF TGTGCCTGGAGCGGCAAAATCGGACAGGGACACGAGCAGTACTTC
TRBJ1-3 TRBD1 NA TRBV7-2 CASSGRTGTGNTIYF TGTGCCAGCAGCGGGAGGACAGGGACTGGAAACACCATATATTTT
TRBJ1-1 NA NA TRBV29-1 CSVPNRQAGRGTEAFF TGCAGCGTTCCAAATAGGCAAGCAGGCCGCGGCACTGAAGCTTTCTTT
TRBJ2-1 NA NA TRBV20-1 CSASFPGEQFF TGCAGTGCTAGTTTCCCCGGGGAGCAGTTCTTC
TRBJ2-7 NA once TRBV5-6 CASSFQGGPYEQYF TGTGCCAGCAGCTTTCAGGGAGGACCCTACGAGCAGTACTTC
TRBJ1-1 NA NA TRBV9 CASSVRDSHTEAFF TGTGCCAGCAGCGTACGGGATAGTCACACTGAAGCTTTCTTT
TRBJ2-7 TRBD1 NA TRBV7-9 CASSPQGTATYEQYF TGTGCCAGCAGCCCGCAGGGGACAGCAACCTACGAGCAGTACTTC
TRBJ2-7 TRBD2 NA TRBV13 CASSLLSGRPGLASHEQYF TGTGCCAGCAGCTTACTATCAGGGAGACCGGGACTAGCATCCCACGAGCAGTACTTC
TRBJ2-1 TRBD2 NA TRBV5-1 CASSLTSGDNNEQFF TGCGCCAGCAGCTTGACTAGCGGGGATAACAATGAGCAGTTCTTC
TRBJ2-2 TRBD1 NA TRBV29-1 CSVVRQGSGELFF TGCAGCGTTGTCCGACAGGGTTCCGGGGAGCTGTTTTTT